This TCR beta chain derives from a study of cytomegalovirus exposure and HLA in healthy donors. Notes on the study in general: It was reported that TCR beta sequences correctly inferred the HLA-A and HLA-B alleles for most subjects. Judged likely to be a sequencing artifact was a cluster of highly shared sequence variants.

This cohort consisted of healthy bone marrow donors. A remark on this clone: Its specificity is unknown.

The V gene lost 1 base and the J gene lost 3 bases, with 8 bases spanning the gap. The germline CDR1 and CDR2 sequences are SGHRS and YFSETQ. There are 14 residues in the CDR3. The PCR employed 60 Vbeta primers together with 13 Jbeta primers. This table comes from immunoSEQ multiplex PCR, and its TCRdb copy is limited to in-frame clones, with some not included. The sample includes about 150,000 clones, approximately 84% seen only once; the top ten take around 5%. The sample consisted of PBMCs. This TCR came from a girl aged 10 to 17 in good health and CMV-seropositive. V and J are TRBV5-1 and TRBJ2-1; the D is unclear. The DNA of the CDR3 is TGCGCCAGCAGCTTGCCAGGCTACTACAATGAGCAGTTCTTC. It translates to CASSLPGYYNEQFF.